These T cell receptor beta chains were read from a single sample in a study of shared clonotypes between healthy human individuals. Generated by immunoSEQ multiplex PCR, the TCRdb table keeps only in-frame clones and is missing some. The table includes around 2.3 million clones, approximately 94% detected once. The sequenced sample was naive CD4+ T cells sorted from blood. Receptors originate from a man in his late teens or twenties in good health. Each CDR3 is given with its conserved first and last residue. D genes are given only for firm matches. Size is omitted from some rows. Given values are once, few, many or a class for expanded clones.

size: .
V: TRBV5-1
D: TRBD1
J: TRBJ1-4
DNA: TGCGCCAGTTCGTTCGGGGACAGTGCAACTAATGAAAAACTGTTTTTT
CDR3: CASSFGDSATNEKLFF

size: .
V: TRBV19
D: TRBD2
J: TRBJ2-7
DNA: TGTGCCAGTAGTATAGTTGCTAGCGGGAGTACCTACGAGCAGTACTTC
CDR3: CASSIVASGSTYEQYF

size: .
V: TRBV5-4
D: .
J: TRBJ1-1
DNA: TGTGCCAGCAGCTTGGAAGGACGCTTGAACACTGAAGCTTTCTTT
CDR3: CASSLEGRLNTEAFF

size: .
V: TRBV28
D: TRBD1
J: TRBJ1-1
DNA: TGTGCCAGCATTAACCCACCCGGGACAGGGAACACTGAAGCTTTCTTT
CDR3: CASINPPGTGNTEAFF

size: .
V: TRBV2
D: .
J: TRBJ1-2
DNA: TGTGCCAGGGACGAAGGGATTACAGCCAGTCATTTC
CDR3: CARDEGITASHF

size: .
V: TRBV6-1
D: .
J: TRBJ2-1
DNA: TGTGCCAGCAGTCAAACAGCCGCCCGGGAGCAGTTCTTC
CDR3: CASSQTAAREQFF

size: .
V: TRBV19
D: TRBD1
J: TRBJ1-2
DNA: TGTGCCAGTAGTATCCCGGGACAGACCTTCTATGGCTACACCTTC
CDR3: CASSIPGQTFYGYTF

size: .
V: TRBV10-3
D: .
J: TRBJ2-7
DNA: TGTGCCATCAGTGAGTCAGATTCCCCGGTCTACGAGCAGTACTTC
CDR3: CAISESDSPVYEQYF

size: once
V: TRBV5-4
D: .
J: TRBJ1-6
DNA: TGTGCCAGCAGCTCAGGGGTTTCCGATAATTCACCCCTCCACTTT
CDR3: CASSSGVSDNSPLHF

size: .
V: TRBV30
D: .
J: TRBJ2-3
DNA: TGTGCCTGGAATTCTGATACGCAGTATTTT
CDR3: CAWNSDTQYF

size: .
V: TRBV6-5
D: TRBD1
J: TRBJ1-2
DNA: TGTGCCAGCAGTCGTCCCGGGACAGTCCACTATGGCTACACCTTC
CDR3: CASSRPGTVHYGYTF

size: .
V: TRBV6-6
D: TRBD1
J: TRBJ1-4
DNA: TGTGCCAGCAGTTCCCCGACAGGGGGGTCGGGAAAACTGTTTTTT
CDR3: CASSSPTGGSGKLFF

size: .
V: TRBV7-2
D: .
J: TRBJ2-5
DNA: TGTGCCAGCAGGCGAGAGGGGGGGTTCCAAGAGACCCAGTACTTC
CDR3: CASRREGGFQETQYF

size: .
V: TRBV7-6
D: .
J: TRBJ1-5
DNA: TGTGCCAGCAGCTTTAACAGGGAGCATCAGCCCCAGCATTTT
CDR3: CASSFNREHQPQHF

size: .
V: TRBV7-3
D: TRBD2
J: TRBJ2-1
DNA: TGTGCCAGCAGCTTGACGGGACTAGCGGGGGGCAATGAGCAGTTCTTC
CDR3: CASSLTGLAGGNEQFF

size: .
V: TRBV9
D: .
J: TRBJ1-1
DNA: TGTGCCAGCAGCGTAGTATTTTGTCCAAAACAATCAAGTACTGAAGCTTTCTTT
CDR3: CASSVVFCPKQSSTEAFF

size: once
V: TRBV7-9
D: .
J: TRBJ2-3
DNA: TGTGCCAGCAGCCCGCCACTCTTGAAGGCCACAGATACGCAGTATTTT
CDR3: CASSPPLLKATDTQYF

size: .
V: TRBV29-1
D: .
J: TRBJ1-3
DNA: TGCAGCGTTGAAGATTTGGGAGCAGGCGACTCTGGAAACACCATATATTTT
CDR3: CSVEDLGAGDSGNTIYF

size: .
V: TRBV5-1
D: TRBD2
J: TRBJ2-5
DNA: TGCGCCAGCAGCCCAGTAGCGGGGTCCCAAGAGACCCAGTACTTC
CDR3: CASSPVAGSQETQYF

size: .
V: TRBV6-5
D: .
J: TRBJ2-7
DNA: TGTGCCAGCAGCCTAGCGGGACAGGGGAGGTACGAGCAGTACTTC
CDR3: CASSLAGQGRYEQYF

size: .
V: TRBV11-2
D: TRBD1
J: TRBJ2-3
DNA: TGTGCCAGCAGCCAGGGACAGGGGTTGACAGATACGCAGTATTTT
CDR3: CASSQGQGLTDTQYF

size: .
V: TRBV5-1
D: .
J: TRBJ2-7
DNA: TGCGCCAGCAGCCAGAGCTCCTACGAGCAGTACTTC
CDR3: CASSQSSYEQYF

size: .
V: TRBV5-1
D: TRBD1
J: TRBJ1-2
DNA: TGCGCCAGCAGCTTGGGACAGGGGGCCTACTATGGCTACACCTTC
CDR3: CASSLGQGAYYGYTF

size: .
V: TRBV4-1
D: .
J: TRBJ1-3
DNA: TGCGCCAGCAGCCGAGGAGAGGTAGGAAACACCATATATTTT
CDR3: CASSRGEVGNTIYF

size: .
V: TRBV4-1
D: TRBD1
J: TRBJ1-2
DNA: TGCGCCAGCAGCCAAGAGGGCAGGGGGACCTATGGCTACACCTTC
CDR3: CASSQEGRGTYGYTF

size: .
V: TRBV30
D: .
J: TRBJ2-1
DNA: TGTGCCTGGAATACAAACTCCTACAATGAGCAGTTCTTC
CDR3: CAWNTNSYNEQFF

size: .
V: TRBV2
D: TRBD1
J: TRBJ1-5
DNA: TGTGCCAGCAGTCGGGACAGGGGGAATCAGCCCCAGCATTTT
CDR3: CASSRDRGNQPQHF

size: .
V: TRBV7-8
D: .
J: TRBJ1-1
DNA: TGTGCCAGCAGCTTTAGTAGAACTGAAGCTTTCTTT
CDR3: CASSFSRTEAFF

size: .
V: TRBV27
D: .
J: TRBJ1-6
DNA: TGTGCCAGCAGTCTTGGGTCCCCCTATAATTCACCCCTCCACTTT
CDR3: CASSLGSPYNSPLHF

size: .
V: TRBV7-9
D: TRBD1
J: TRBJ1-1
DNA: TGTGCCAGCAGCTTAACGATGACAGGGATTGAAGCTTTCTTT
CDR3: CASSLTMTGIEAFF

size: .
V: TRBV29-1
D: .
J: TRBJ1-4
DNA: TGCAGCGCACTCGAAGGGGGTAATGAAAAACTGTTTTTT
CDR3: CSALEGGNEKLFF

size: once
V: TRBV7-2
D: TRBD1
J: TRBJ2-7
DNA: TGTGCCAGCAGCGGACAGGGCGGAGGGGAGCAGTACTTC
CDR3: CASSGQGGGEQYF

size: .
V: TRBV6-6
D: .
J: TRBJ2-4
DNA: TGTGCCAGCAGCGAGAGTAGGGGAATTGGCATTCAGTACTTC
CDR3: CASSESRGIGIQYF

size: .
V: TRBV2
D: TRBD1
J: TRBJ1-5
DNA: TGTGCCAGCAGGGACAGGGAATTAAGCAATCAGCCCCAGCATTTT
CDR3: CASRDRELSNQPQHF

size: .
V: TRBV2
D: TRBD1
J: TRBJ1-4
DNA: TGTGCCAGCAGTCAACAGGGGGTAGGCGAAAAACTGTTTTTT
CDR3: CASSQQGVGEKLFF

size: .
V: TRBV2
D: .
J: TRBJ2-1
DNA: TGTGCCAGCAGTACCGGGACATACTCCTACAATGAGCAGTTCTTC
CDR3: CASSTGTYSYNEQFF

size: .
V: TRBV29-1
D: .
J: TRBJ2-3
DNA: TGCAGCGTTGCCTGGAGTTACACAGATACGCAGTATTTT
CDR3: CSVAWSYTDTQYF

size: .
V: TRBV30
D: .
J: TRBJ1-4
DNA: TGTGCCTGGAGTGGCCGACCAGGGTCAACTAATGAAAAACTGTTTTTT
CDR3: CAWSGRPGSTNEKLFF

size: .
V: TRBV19
D: .
J: TRBJ1-1
DNA: TGTGCCAGTAGTCCCGGGGGCTTGGGGTCCACTGAAGCTTTCTTT
CDR3: CASSPGGLGSTEAFF

size: .
V: TRBV27
D: TRBD1
J: TRBJ2-7
DNA: TGTGCCAGCAGTTCTAGGACAGGTTACGAGCAGTACTTC
CDR3: CASSSRTGYEQYF